What follows are 4 T cell receptor beta chains derived from one specimen sequenced in a study of molecular identifiers for immune sequencing clone quantification. TCRdb ran MiXCR on the PCR reads and lists one entry per CDR3 protein. The table records about 68,000 distinct CDR3 sequences, 15% to 20% of them present only once. The specimen was naive CD8+ T cells from blood, with Jurkat cell RNA spiked in. Subset described: FACS-sorted CD8+CD4-CCR7+CD45RA+ naive T cells. Receptors originate from a human donor in good health. Some libraries in this study had Jurkat cell RNA spiked in.

The gene calls are TRBV24-1 and TRBJ2-2, with 10 bases that match TRBD1. V was clipped by 4 bases and J by 5 bases; unmatched bases: 6. The CDR3 covers 16 residues. Germline lookup yields CDR1 KGHDR and CDR2 SFDVKD. The CDR3 DNA follows: TGTGCCACCAGTGACAGGGACAGGGGACGAACCGGGGAGCTGTTTTTT. Amino acid sequence: CATSDRDRGRTGELFF.

This clonotype was counted between two and nine times. This chain connects TRBV3-1 to TRBJ1-1; TRBD1 matches 10 bases. Per the germline V gene, CDR1 is LGHDT and CDR2 is YNNKEL (reference sequence). The V and J ends lost 5 bases and 4 bases, in that order; junction bases with no gene match: 7. The CDR3 spans 15 residues. CDR3 sequence (DNA): TGTGCCAGCAGCTTTGGGACAGGGGAATCCACTGAAGCTTTCTTT. As protein: CASSFGTGESTEAFF.

This clonotype has at least ten counts. The chain couples TRBV4-1 to TRBJ2-7; 10 nucleotides align to TRBD2. CDR1 is MGHRA, CDR2 YSYEKL, per germline. V dropped 5 bases and J dropped 4; count of bases not matched to a gene: 5. CDR3 size: 14 residues. The CDR3: CASSSLAGQYEQYF. The DNA for the CDR3 is TGCGCCAGCAGCTCACTAGCGGGACAATACGAGCAGTACTTC.

This clonotype has only a few counts. CDR3 sequence (DNA): TGTGCCTCCCTAGGGACGGGGTTTGTCTATGGCTACACCTTC. Protein: CASLGTGFVYGYTF. The chain has TRBV12-3 or TRBV12-4 and TRBJ1-2; D perhaps matches TRBD1 (5 bases). The CDR3 is 14 residues long. The V and J ends lost 11 bases and 4 bases respectively, with 20 bases between them.